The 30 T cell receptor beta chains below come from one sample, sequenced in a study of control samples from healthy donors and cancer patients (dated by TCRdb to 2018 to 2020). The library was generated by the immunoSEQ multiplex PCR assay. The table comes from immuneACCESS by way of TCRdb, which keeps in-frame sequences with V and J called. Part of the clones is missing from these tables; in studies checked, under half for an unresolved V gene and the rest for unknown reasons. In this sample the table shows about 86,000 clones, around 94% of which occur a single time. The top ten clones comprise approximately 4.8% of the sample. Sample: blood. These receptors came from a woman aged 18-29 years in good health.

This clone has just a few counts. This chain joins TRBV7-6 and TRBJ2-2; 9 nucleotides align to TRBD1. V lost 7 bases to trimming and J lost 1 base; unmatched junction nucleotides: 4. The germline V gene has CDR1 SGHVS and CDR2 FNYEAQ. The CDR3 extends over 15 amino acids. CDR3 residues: CASTPGQGNTGELFF. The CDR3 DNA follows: TGTGCCAGCACCCCGGGACAGGGGAACACCGGGGAGCTGTTTTTT.

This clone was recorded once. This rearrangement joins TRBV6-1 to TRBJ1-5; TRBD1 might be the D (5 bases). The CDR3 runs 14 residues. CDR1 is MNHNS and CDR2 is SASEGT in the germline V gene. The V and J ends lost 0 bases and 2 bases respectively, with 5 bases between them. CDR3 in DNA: TGTGCCAGCAGTGAAGCAGGGGGCAATCAGCCCCAGCATTTT. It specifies CASSEAGGNQPQHF.

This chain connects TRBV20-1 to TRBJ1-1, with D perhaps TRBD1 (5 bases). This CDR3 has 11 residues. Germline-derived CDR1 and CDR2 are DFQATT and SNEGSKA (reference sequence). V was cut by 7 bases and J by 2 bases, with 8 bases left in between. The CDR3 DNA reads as TGCAGTGGACAGTCAAACACTGAAGCTTTCTTT. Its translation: CSGQSNTEAFF.

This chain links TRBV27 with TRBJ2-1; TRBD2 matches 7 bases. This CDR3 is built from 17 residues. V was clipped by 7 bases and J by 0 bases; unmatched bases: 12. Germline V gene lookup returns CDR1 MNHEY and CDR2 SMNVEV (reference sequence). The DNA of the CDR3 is TGTGCCAGCACCTCCCTCGCTAGCGGCAGCTCCTACAATGAGCAGTTCTTC. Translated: CASTSLASGSSYNEQFF.

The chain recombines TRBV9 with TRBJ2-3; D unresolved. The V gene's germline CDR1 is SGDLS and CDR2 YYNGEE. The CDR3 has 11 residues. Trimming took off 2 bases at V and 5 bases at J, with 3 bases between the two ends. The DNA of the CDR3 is TGTGCCAGCAGCGTGAGAGATACGCAGTATTTT. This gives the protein CASSVRDTQYF.

This chain's CDR3 is CAAGTLKPYEQYF. The DNA of the CDR3 is TGTGCCGCGGGGACGTTGAAGCCCTACGAGCAGTACTTC. This chain joins TRBV28 and TRBJ2-7; tentatively, D is TRBD2 (6 bases). The V gene lost 11 bases and the J gene lost 2 bases, with 16 bases spanning the gap. The CDR3 spans 13 residues. Germline lookup yields CDR1 MDHEN and CDR2 SYDVKM.

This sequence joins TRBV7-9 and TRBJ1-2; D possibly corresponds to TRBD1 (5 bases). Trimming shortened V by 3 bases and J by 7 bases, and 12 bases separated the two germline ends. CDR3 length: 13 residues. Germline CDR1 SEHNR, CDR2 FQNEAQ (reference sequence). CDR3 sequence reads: CASSFRGAGGYTF. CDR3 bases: TGTGCCAGCAGCTTTAGGGGCGCCGGTGGCTACACCTTC.

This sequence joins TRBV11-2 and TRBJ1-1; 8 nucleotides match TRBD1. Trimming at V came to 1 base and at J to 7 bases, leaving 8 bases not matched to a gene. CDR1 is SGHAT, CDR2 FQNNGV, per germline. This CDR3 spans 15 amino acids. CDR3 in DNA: TGTGCCAGCAGCTTAGGGGCAGGGGGCTGGGATGAAGCTTTCTTT. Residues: CASSLGAGGWDEAFF.

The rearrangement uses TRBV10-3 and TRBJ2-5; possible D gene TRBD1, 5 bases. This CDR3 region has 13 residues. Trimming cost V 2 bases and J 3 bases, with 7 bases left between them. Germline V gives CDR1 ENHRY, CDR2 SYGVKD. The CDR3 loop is CAISEGHKETQYF. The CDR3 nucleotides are TGTGCCATCAGTGAGGGACACAAAGAGACCCAGTACTTC.

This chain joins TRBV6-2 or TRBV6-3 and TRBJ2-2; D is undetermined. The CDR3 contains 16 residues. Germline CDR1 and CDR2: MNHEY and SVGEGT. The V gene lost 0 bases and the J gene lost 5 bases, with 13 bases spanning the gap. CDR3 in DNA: TGTGCCAGCAGTTACTCCCTGGGGTTGAGGACCGGGGAGCTGTTTTTT. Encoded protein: CASSYSLGLRTGELFF.

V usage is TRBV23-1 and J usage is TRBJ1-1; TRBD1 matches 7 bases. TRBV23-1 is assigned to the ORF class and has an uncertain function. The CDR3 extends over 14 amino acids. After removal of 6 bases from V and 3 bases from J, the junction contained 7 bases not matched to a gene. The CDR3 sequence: CASSEGQTDTEAFF. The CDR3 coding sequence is TGCGCCAGCAGCGAGGGACAGACCGACACTGAAGCTTTCTTT.

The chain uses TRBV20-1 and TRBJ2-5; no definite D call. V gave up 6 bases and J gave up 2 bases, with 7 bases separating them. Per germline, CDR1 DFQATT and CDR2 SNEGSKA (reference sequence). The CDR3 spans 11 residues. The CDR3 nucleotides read TGCAGTGCCAAGAAACAAGAGACCCAGTACTTC. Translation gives CSAKKQETQYF.

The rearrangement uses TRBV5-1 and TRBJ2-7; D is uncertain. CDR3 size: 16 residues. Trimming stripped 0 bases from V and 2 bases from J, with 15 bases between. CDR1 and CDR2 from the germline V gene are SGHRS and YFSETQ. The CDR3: CASSLGVLAAPYEQYF. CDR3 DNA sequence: TGCGCCAGCAGCTTGGGGGTTTTAGCTGCCCCCTACGAGCAGTACTTC.

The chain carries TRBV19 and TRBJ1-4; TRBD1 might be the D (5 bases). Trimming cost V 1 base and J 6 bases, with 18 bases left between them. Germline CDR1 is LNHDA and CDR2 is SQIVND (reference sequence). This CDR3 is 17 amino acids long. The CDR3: CASSIGVIGGDDEKLFF. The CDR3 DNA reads TGTGCCAGTAGTATAGGGGTTATTGGTGGGGACGATGAAAAACTGTTTTTT.

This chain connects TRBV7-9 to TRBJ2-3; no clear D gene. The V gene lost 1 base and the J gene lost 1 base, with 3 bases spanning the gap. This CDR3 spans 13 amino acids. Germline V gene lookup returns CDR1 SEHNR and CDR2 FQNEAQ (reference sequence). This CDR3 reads CASSLEGTDTQYF. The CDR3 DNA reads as TGTGCCAGCAGCTTAGAAGGCACAGATACGCAGTATTTT.

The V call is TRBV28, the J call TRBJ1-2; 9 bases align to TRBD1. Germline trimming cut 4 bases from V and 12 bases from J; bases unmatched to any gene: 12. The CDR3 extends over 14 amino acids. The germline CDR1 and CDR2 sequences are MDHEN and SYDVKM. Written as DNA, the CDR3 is TGTGCCAGCAGTTCCTCCGGGACAGGGACTCGCGACACCTTC. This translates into CASSSSGTGTRDTF.

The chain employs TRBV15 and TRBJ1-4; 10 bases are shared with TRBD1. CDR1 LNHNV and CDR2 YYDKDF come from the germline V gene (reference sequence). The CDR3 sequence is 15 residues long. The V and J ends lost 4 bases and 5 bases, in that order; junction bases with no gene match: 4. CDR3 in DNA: TGTGCCACCAGCATCCGGACAGGGGGAAATGAAAAACTGTTTTTT. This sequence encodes CATSIRTGGNEKLFF.

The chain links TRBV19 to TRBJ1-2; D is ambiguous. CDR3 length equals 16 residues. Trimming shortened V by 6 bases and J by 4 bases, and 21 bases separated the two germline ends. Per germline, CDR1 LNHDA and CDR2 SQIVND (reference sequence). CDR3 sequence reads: CASSWPRGPSGYGYTF. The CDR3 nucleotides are TGTGCCAGTAGCTGGCCCCGAGGCCCCTCGGGCTATGGCTACACCTTC.

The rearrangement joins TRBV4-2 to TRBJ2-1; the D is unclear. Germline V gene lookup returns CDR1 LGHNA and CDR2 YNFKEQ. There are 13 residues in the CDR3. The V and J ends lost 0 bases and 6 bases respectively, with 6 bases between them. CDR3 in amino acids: CASSQDEVNEQFF. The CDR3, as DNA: TGTGCCAGCAGCCAAGATGAAGTCAATGAGCAGTTCTTC.

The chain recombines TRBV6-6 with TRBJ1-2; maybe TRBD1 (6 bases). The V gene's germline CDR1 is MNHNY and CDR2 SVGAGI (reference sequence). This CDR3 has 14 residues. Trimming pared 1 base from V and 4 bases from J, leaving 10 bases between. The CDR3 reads CASSYLGGSYGYTF. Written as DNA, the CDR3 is TGTGCCAGCAGTTACTTAGGGGGGTCCTATGGCTACACCTTC.

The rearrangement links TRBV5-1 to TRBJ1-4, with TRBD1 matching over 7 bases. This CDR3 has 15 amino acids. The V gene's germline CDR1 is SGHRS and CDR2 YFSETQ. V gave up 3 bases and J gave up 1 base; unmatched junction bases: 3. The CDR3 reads CASSSTGVTNEKLFF. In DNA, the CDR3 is TGCGCCAGCAGCTCCACAGGGGTAACTAATGAAAAACTGTTTTTT.

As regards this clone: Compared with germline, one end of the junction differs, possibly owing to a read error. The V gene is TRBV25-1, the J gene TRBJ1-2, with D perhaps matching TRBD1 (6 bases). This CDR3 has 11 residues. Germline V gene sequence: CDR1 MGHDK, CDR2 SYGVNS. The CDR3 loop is CANSGGGGYTF. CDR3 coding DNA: TGTGCCAACAGTGGGGGCGGGGGCTACACCTTC.

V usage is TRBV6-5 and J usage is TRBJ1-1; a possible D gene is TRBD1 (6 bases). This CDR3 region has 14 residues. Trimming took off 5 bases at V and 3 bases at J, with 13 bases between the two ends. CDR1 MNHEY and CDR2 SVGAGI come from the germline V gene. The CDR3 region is CASSPQGGYTEAFF. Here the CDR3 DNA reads TGTGCCAGCAGTCCACAGGGAGGATACACTGAAGCTTTCTTT.

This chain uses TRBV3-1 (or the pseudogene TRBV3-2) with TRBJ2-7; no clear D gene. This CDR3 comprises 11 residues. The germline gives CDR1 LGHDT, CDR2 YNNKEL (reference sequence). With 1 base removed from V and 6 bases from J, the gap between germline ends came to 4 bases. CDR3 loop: CASSQGGEQYF. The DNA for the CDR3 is TGTGCCAGCAGCCAAGGGGGCGAGCAGTACTTC.

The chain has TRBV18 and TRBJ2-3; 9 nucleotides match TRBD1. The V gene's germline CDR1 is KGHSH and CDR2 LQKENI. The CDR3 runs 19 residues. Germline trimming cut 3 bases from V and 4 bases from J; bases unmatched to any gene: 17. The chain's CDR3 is CASSPIPRTGVFKADTQYF. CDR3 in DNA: TGTGCCAGCTCACCTATCCCGAGGACAGGGGTTTTCAAAGCAGATACGCAGTATTTT.

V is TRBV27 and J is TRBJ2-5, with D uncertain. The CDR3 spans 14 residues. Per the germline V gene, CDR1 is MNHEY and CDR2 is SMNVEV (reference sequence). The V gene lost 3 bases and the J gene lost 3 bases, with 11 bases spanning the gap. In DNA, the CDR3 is TGTGCCAGCAGTTTTTGGCATTCTAAAGAGACCCAGTACTTC. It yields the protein CASSFWHSKETQYF.

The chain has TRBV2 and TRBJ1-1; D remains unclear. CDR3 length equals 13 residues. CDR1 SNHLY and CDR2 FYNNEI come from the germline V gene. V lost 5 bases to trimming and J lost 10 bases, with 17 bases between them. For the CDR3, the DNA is TGTGCCAGCAGTTTAAAGCAGGAGGTTTTAGCTTTCTTT. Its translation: CASSLKQEVLAFF. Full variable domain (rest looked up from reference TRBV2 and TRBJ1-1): EPEVTQTPSHQVTQMGQEVILRCVPISNHLYFYWYRQILGQKVEFLVSFYNNEISEKSEIFDDQFSVERPDGSNFTLKIRSTKLEDSAMYFCASSLKQEVLAFFGQGTRLTVV.

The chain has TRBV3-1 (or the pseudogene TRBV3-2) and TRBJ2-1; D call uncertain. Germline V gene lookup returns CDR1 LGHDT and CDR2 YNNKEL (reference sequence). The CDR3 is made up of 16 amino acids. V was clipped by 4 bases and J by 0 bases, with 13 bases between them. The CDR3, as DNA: TGTGCCAGCAGCCTAGGTTCGGCGAGCTCCTACAATGAGCAGTTCTTC. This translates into CASSLGSASSYNEQFF.

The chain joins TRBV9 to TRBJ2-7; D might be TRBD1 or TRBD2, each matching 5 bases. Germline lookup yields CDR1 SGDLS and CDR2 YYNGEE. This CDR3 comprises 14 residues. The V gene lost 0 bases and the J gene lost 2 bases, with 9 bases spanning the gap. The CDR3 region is CASSVDQGAYEQYF. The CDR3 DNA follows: TGTGCCAGCAGCGTAGATCAGGGAGCCTACGAGCAGTACTTC.

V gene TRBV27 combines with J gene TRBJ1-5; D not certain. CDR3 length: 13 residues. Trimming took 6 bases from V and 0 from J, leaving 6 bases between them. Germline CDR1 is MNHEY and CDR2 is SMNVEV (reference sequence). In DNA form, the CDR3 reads TGTGCCAGCAGGGTGGGTAGCAATCAGCCCCAGCATTTT. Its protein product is CASRVGSNQPQHF.